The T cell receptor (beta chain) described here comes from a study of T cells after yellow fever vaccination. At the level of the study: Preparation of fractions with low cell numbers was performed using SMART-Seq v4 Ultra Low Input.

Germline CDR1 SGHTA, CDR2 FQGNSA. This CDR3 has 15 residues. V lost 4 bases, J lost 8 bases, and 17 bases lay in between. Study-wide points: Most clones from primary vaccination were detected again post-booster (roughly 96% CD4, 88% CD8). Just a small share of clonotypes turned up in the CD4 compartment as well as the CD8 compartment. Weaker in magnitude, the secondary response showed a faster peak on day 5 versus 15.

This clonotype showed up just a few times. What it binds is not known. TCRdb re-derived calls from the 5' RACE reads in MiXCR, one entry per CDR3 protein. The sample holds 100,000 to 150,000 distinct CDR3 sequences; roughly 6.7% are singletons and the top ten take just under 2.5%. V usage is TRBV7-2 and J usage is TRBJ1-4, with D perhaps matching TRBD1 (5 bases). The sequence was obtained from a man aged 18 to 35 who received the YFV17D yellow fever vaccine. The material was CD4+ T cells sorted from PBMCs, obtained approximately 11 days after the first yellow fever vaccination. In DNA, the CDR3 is TGTGCCAGCAGCTCATACTTCGGGGGGATCGAAAAACTGTTTTTT. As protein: CASSSYFGGIEKLFF. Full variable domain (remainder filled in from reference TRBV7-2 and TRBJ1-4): GAGVSQSPSNKVTEKGKDVELRCDPISGHTALYWYRQSLGQGLEFLIYFQGNSAPDKSGLPSDRFSAERTGGSVSTLTIQRTQQEDSAVYLCASSSYFGGIEKLFFGSGTQLSVL.